The clone carrying this T cell receptor beta chain was counted a single time. Its antigen is not identified. The data stem from a study of identical twins. Study-level points and caveats: Out-of-frame alpha sequences shared by twins showed excess low generation probability.

TCRdb re-derived calls from the 5' RACE reads in MiXCR, one entry per CDR3 protein. The table shows roughly 720,000 distinct CDR3 sequences, with 15% to 20% occurring only once. Per germline, CDR1 SEHNR and CDR2 FQNEAQ (reference sequence). Trimming shortened V by 5 bases and J by 0 bases, and 11 bases separated the two germline ends. The length of the CDR3 is 15 residues. These same data were also listed under a study on T cells expressing NK-cell markers. As that study records: Restricting sorting to alpha-beta TCR T cells was achieved in several experiments by an anti-gamma-delta TCR antibody.

Sequencing used PBMCs. This TCR was recovered from a woman aged 18 to 35 in good health. The rearrangement links TRBV7-9 to TRBJ2-1, with D hard to call. The CDR3 here is CASSPRTHSYNEQFF. The DNA of the CDR3 is TGTGCCAGCAGCCCCCGGACCCACTCCTACAATGAGCAGTTCTTC.